Included here is one T cell receptor (beta chain) sequence, with context. Its specificity is unknown. Authors of the study amplified TCR beta CDR3 regions from RNA transcripts. The TCR CDR3 was amplified in a first-round RT-PCR using the HTBI primer set. Each CDR3 protein gets one entry after TCRdb re-called the multiplex PCR reads with MiXCR. The repertoire includes some 500,000 distinct CDR3 sequences, about 16% of them detected once, and 25% to 30% sits in the top ten. This sample is part of a study of T cells in Graves' hyperthyroidism and ophthalmopathy. Whole-study results and caveats: Stable hyperthyroidism and ophthalmopathy were separated using 13 V-J signatures.

The sequence came from a woman younger than 45 with Graves' ophthalmopathy. Sequencing was performed on blood.

Here the CDR3 reads CNDRTEQYF. As DNA, the CDR3 is TGCAATGACAGGACCGAGCAGTACTTC. The chain has TRBV20-1 and TRBJ2-7, with a tentative D call TRBD1 (6 bases). CDR1 and CDR2 (germline): DFQATT, SNEGSKA (reference sequence). The CDR3 sequence is 9 residues long.